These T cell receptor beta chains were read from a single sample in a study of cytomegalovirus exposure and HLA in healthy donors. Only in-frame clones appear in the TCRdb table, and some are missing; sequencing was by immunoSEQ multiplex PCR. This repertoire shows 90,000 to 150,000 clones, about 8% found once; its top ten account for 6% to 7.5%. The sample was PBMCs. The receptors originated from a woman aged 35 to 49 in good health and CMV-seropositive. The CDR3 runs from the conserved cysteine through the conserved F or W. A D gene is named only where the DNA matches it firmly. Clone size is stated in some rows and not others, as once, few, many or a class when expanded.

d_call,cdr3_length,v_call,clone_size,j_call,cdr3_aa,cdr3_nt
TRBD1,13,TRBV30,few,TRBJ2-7,CAWCRDRGSEQYF,TGTGCCTGGTGCCGGGACAGGGGGTCCGAGCAGTACTTC
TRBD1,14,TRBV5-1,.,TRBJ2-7,CASSLGDRDYEQYF,TGCGCCAGCAGCTTGGGGGACAGGGATTACGAGCAGTACTTC
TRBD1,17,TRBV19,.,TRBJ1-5,CASSILWDSYSNQPQHF,TGTGCCAGTAGTATCCTCTGGGACAGCTATAGCAATCAGCCCCAGCATTTT
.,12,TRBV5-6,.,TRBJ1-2,CASSLFGAGYTF,TGTGCCAGCAGCTTGTTTGGGGCAGGCTACACCTTC
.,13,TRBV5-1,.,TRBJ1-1,CASSLAFNTEAFF,TGCGCCAGCAGCTTGGCGTTTAACACTGAAGCTTTCTTT
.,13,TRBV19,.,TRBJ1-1,CASNTGRDTEAFF,TGTGCCAGTAATACAGGGCGGGACACTGAAGCTTTCTTT
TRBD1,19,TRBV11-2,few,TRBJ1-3,CASSLVRRGRTSSGNTIYF,TGTGCCAGCAGCTTAGTGAGAAGGGGGCGGACCTCCTCTGGAAACACCATATATTTT
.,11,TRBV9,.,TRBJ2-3,CAGSEGDTQYF,TGTGCCGGCAGCGAGGGGGATACGCAGTATTTT
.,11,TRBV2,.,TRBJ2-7,CARSETYEQYF,TGTGCCAGAAGTGAGACTTACGAGCAGTACTTC
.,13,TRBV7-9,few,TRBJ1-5,CASSPTGNQPQHF,TGTGCCAGCAGCCCAACAGGGAACCAGCCCCAGCATTTT
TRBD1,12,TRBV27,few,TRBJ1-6,CASSTGAVPLHF,TGTGCCAGCAGTACAGGGGCAGTGCCCCTCCACTTT
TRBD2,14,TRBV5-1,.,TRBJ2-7,CASRLAGEIYEQYF,TGCGCCAGCAGACTAGCGGGGGAGATTTATGAGCAGTACTTC
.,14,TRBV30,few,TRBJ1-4,CAWSSRGLGEKLFF,TGTGCCTGGAGTTCCAGGGGATTAGGTGAAAAACTGTTTTTT
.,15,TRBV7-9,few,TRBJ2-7,CASSFDSIDLYEQYF,TGTGCCAGCAGCTTCGACAGTATTGACCTCTACGAGCAGTACTTC
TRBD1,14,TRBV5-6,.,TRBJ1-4,CASSSTGTNEKLFF,TGTGCCAGCAGCTCGACAGGGACTAATGAAAAACTGTTTTTT
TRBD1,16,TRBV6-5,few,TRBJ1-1,CASSSPGRRGLPEAFF,TGTGCCAGCAGTTCTCCGGGACGAAGGGGGCTCCCTGAAGCTTTCTTT
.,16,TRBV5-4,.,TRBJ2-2,CASSSGLLAFTGELFF,TGTGCCAGCAGCTCTGGACTCTTAGCCTTCACCGGGGAGCTGTTTTTT
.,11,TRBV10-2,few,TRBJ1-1,CASGSGTEAFF,TGCGCCAGCGGGAGTGGGACTGAAGCTTTCTTT
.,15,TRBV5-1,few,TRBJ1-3,CASSDTRSSGNTIYF,TGCGCCAGCAGCGACACAAGAAGCTCTGGAAACACCATATATTTT
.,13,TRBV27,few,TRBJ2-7,CASSSIIGDEQYF,TGTGCCAGCAGCTCAATTATAGGGGACGAGCAGTACTTC
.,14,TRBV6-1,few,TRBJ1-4,CASSLTRDSEKLFF,TGTGCCAGCAGCCTGACACGGGATAGTGAAAAACTGTTTTTT
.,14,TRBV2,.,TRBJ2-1,CASIQSDTIDEQFF,TGTGCCAGCATCCAGTCGGACACAATTGATGAGCAGTTCTTC
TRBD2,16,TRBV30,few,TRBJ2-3,CAWRPKRGTSTDTQYF,TGTGCCTGGAGGCCCAAGCGGGGAACTAGCACAGATACGCAGTATTTT
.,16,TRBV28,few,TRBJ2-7,CASSTPVGGPAYEQYF,TGTGCCAGCAGTACTCCGGTGGGGGGACCTGCCTACGAGCAGTACTTC
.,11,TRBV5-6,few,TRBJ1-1,CASSLNTEAFF,TGTGCCAGCAGCCTCAACACTGAAGCTTTCTTT
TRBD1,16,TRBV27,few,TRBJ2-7,CASSSSGTGGFYEQYF,TGTGCCAGCAGTTCCTCCGGGACAGGGGGCTTCTACGAGCAGTACTTC
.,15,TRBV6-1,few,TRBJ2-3,CASSEVGAGTDTQYF,TGTGCCAGCAGTGAAGTGGGGGCTGGGACAGATACGCAGTATTTT
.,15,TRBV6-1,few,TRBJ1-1,CASSQWGRVSTEAFF,TGTGCCAGCAGTCAGTGGGGCCGAGTTAGTACTGAAGCTTTCTTT
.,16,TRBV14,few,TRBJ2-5,CASSQVYLRSQETQYF,TGTGCCAGCAGCCAAGTCTACTTACGGAGCCAAGAGACCCAGTACTTC
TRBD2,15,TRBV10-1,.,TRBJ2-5,CASSGGGSPAGEQYF,TGCGCCAGCAGTGGCGGGGGGAGCCCCGCGGGGGAGCAGTACTTC
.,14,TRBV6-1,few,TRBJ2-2,CASRETGNTGELFF,TGTGCCAGCAGGGAGACAGGGAACACCGGGGAGCTGTTTTTT
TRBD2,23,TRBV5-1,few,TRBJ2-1,CASSSSFRSPGLAGTNSYNEQFF,TGCGCCAGCAGCTCCAGTTTTCGCTCCCCGGGACTAGCGGGGACCAACTCCTACAATGAGCAGTTCTTC
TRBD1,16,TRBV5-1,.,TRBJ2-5,CASSSGGTGGGETQYF,TGCGCCAGCAGCTCGGGGGGGACAGGGGGCGGCGAGACCCAGTACTTC
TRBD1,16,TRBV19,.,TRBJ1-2,CASSIVPGQGAYGYTF,TGTGCCAGTAGTATAGTTCCGGGACAGGGGGCTTATGGCTACACCTTC
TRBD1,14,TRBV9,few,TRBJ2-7,CASSVRDSYYEQYF,TGTGCCAGCAGCGTCCGGGACAGTTACTACGAGCAGTACTTC
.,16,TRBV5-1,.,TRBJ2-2,CASSSGLAGGTGELFF,TGCGCCAGCAGCTCCGGACTGGCGGGTGGCACCGGGGAGCTGTTTTTT
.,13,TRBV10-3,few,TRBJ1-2,CAMSPSQGQGYTF,TGTGCCATGAGTCCCTCCCAGGGGCAGGGCTACACCTTC
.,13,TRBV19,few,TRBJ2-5,CASKGDRRETQYF,TGTGCCAGTAAAGGCGACAGGCGAGAGACCCAGTACTTC
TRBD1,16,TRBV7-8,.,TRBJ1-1,CASSLGIGTGGAGAFF,TGTGCCAGCAGCTTAGGAATCGGGACAGGGGGCGCGGGGGCTTTCTTT
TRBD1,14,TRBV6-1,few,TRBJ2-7,CASSGGGPSYEQYF,TGTGCCAGCAGTGGAGGGGGCCCTAGCTACGAGCAGTACTTC
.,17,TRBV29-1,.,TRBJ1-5,CSVEEVLKGGAYQPQHF,TGCAGCGTTGAAGAGGTCCTGAAGGGGGGGGCCTATCAGCCCCAGCATTTT
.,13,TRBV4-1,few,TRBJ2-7,CASSQGTIYEQYF,TGCGCCAGCAGCCAAGGGACAATCTACGAGCAGTACTTC
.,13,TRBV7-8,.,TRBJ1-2,CASSLQPGRHYTF,TGTGCCAGCAGCTTACAACCCGGGAGGCACTACACCTTC